Below, one T cell receptor (beta chain) is given with its context. Its antigen remains undetermined. No base quality values were provided; no much bigger clone lies one nucleotide off. At diagnosis, peripheral blood, uninvolved tumor-adjacent lung and tumor were collected and were preserved as a mix of fresh-frozen and FFPE material. The immunoSEQ Assay was used to sequence TCR beta CDR3 regions from DNA. The paper's processing steps were these. T cell density was computed as TCR beta template counts normalized to usable DNA estimated by amplifying housekeeping genes. The preseqR package was used to estimate richness by extrapolating to 400,000 templates for PBMC samples and to 120,000 templates for tissue samples. Clonality was calculated as one minus Pielou's evenness. Differential abundance testing on productive amino-acid clonotypes, with a minimum total count of 5 and an alpha of 0.1, was used to identify tissue-enriched TCRs. The Jaccard Index and the Morisita Overlap Index were used to measure repertoire overlap between compartments. GLIPH grouped TCR beta CDR3s together with public tetramer-defined viral CDR3s, and a viral motif had to include at least three viral sequences and show V-gene enrichment. TCRdb re-hosts the immuneACCESS table, in-frame sequences only. Its copies lack some clones; in the studies checked, an unresolved V gene accounts for under half of them, and the cause for the rest is not known. The V and J calls and clone size were taken over from that table, and D and trimming were inferred from the DNA. Here the sample has around 12,000 clones; over 25% occur a single time. More than 5.5% of the sample comes from the top ten.

These data come from a study of T cells in localized non-small cell lung cancer (dated by TCRdb to between 2020 and 2021). The study in broad terms: The study analyzed T cell repertoires of hundreds of early-stage NSCLC patients, comparing tumors and uninvolved tumor-adjacent lungs. The mean age of the NSCLC patients was under 70 years, with 120 to 150 men and 107 women. All 240 or so NSCLC patients in the cohort were treatment-naive and had localized lung tumors that were resected.

The CDR3 spans 15 residues, from the cysteine through the phenylalanine. Only the CDR3 part of the read is kept: 45 bases, read in frame from the first base. CDR1 is given as LNHDA and CDR2 as SQIVND, both from the germline V gene (reference sequence). V and J are truncated by 3 bases and 2 bases respectively, leaving an intervening sequence of 10 bases. Broad study findings and their caveats: Because multi-region tumor sequencing was not done, intratumor heterogeneity could not be ruled out. Since the design was exploratory, TCR variables were selected using unadjusted p-values with no false-discovery rate correction. Of the top 100 tumor clones, a median of 57 were detected in paired uninvolved adjacent lung; roughly 26 were also among that lung's top 100. Uninvolved tumor-adjacent lung showed the highest T cell clonality, higher than tumor, which suggests more focused antigenic responses in the uninvolved tumor-adjacent lung. Longer overall survival was associated with higher blood T cell density, whereas shorter survival was associated with higher adjacent-lung clonality.

The receptor's source is a female donor at least 60 years old with stage I lung adenocarcinoma. The sequences come from lung tumor tissue, collected before any cancer treatment. The chain joins TRBV19 to TRBJ1-4, with the D segment identity uncertain. The nucleotide sequence reads as follows: TGTGCCAGTAGTATCCCCCTAGGGACTAATGAAAAACTGTTTTTT. Translated, it reads CASSIPLGTNEKLFF.